This T cell receptor beta chain derives from a study of blood T cell repertoires in COVID-19. Study overall: The origin of the acute and convalescent COVID-19 samples was the United States, Italy and Spain. PBMCs, B-cell-depleted T cells, or T cells provided the cDNA or gDNA that made up the material.

The CDR3 extends over 10 amino acids. Per germline, CDR1 LGHDT and CDR2 YNNKEL (reference sequence). With 4 bases removed from V and 8 bases from J, the gap between germline ends came to 5 bases. Source study methods: Amplification of reference gene primers provided the estimated nucleated cell counts. Profiling relied on immunoSEQ multiplex PCR, and the TCRdb table lists in-frame clones only, not all of them. V, J and clone size were drawn from that table, and D and trimming were deduced from the DNA. The data contain some 250,000 clones, 88% of them seen just once; the ten biggest clones take up about 0.8%.

Sample: peripheral blood. The chain uses TRBV3-1 (or the pseudogene TRBV3-2) and TRBJ1-1; D uncertain. The receptor was derived from a woman aged 30 to 39 with acute or convalescent COVID-19. The CDR3, as DNA: TGTGCCAGCAGCCTAATCGAAGCTTTCTTT. Its translation: CASSLIEAFF.